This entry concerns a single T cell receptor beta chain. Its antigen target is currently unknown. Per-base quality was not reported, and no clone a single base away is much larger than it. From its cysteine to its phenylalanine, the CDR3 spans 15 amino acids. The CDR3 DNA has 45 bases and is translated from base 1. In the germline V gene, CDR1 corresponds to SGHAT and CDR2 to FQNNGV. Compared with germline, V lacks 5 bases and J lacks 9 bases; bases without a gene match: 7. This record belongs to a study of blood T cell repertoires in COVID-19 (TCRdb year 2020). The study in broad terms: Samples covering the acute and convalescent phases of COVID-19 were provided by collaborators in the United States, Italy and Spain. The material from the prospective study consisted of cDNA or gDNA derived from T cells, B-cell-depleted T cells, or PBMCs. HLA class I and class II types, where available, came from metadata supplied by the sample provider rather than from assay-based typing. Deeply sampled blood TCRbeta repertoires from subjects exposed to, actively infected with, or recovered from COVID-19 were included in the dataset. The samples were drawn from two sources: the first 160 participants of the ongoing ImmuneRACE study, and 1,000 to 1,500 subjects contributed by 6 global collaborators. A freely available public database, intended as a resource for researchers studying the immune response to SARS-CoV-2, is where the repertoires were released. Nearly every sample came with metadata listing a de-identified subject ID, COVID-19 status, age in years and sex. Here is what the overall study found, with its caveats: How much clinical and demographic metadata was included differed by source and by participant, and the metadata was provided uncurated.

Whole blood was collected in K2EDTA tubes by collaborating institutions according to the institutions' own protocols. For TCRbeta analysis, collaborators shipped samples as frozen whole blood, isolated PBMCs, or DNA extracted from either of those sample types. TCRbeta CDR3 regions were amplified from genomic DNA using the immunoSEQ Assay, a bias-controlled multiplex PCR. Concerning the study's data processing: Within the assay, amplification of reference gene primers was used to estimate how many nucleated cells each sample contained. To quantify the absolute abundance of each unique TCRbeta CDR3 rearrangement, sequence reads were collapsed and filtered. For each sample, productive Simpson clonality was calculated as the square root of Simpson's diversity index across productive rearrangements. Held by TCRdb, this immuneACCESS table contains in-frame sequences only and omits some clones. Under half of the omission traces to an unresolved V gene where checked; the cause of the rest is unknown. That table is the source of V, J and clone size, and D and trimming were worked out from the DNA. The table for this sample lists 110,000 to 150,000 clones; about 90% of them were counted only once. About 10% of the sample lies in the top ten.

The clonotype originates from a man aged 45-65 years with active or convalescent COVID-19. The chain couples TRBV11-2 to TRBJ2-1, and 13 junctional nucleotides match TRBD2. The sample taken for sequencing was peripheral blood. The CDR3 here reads CASSQGLAGFFEQFF. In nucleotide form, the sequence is TGTGCCAGCAGCCAGGGACTAGCGGGATTTTTTGAGCAGTTCTTC.